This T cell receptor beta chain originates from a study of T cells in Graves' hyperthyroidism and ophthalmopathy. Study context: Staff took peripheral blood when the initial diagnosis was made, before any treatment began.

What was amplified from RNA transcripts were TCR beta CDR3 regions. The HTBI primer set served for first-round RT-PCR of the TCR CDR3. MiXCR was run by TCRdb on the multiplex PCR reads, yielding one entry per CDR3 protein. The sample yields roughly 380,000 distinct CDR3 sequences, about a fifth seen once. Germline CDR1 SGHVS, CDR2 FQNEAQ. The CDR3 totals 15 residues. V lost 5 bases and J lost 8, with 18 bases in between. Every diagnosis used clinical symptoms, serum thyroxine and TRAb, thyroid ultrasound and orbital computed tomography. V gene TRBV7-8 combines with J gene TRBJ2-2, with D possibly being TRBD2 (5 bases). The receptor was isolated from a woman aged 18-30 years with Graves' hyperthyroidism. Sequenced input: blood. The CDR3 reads CASSGRRARGGELFF. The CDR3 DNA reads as TGTGCCAGCAGCGGTCGCCGGGCCCGGGGAGGGGAGCTGTTTTTT.